This TCR beta chain was profiled in a study of cytomegalovirus exposure and HLA in healthy donors. As for this clone: Its target is not known.

Trimming at V came to 2 bases and at J to 6 bases, leaving 8 bases not matched to a gene. The CDR3 contains 16 residues. The germline gives CDR1 SGHVS, CDR2 FNYEAQ. Study-level findings and limits: Cytomegalovirus association was listed for about 150 TCR beta chains.

This PCR relied on a set of 60 Vbeta primers and 13 Jbeta primers. Measured with immunoSEQ multiplex PCR; TCRdb has only the in-frame clones, and not every one. The sample comprises 150,000 to 250,000 clones, roughly 85% of which are singletons, and 3.5% to 5% rests with the top ten. The clonotype comes from a woman aged 25 to 39 in good health and CMV-seropositive. The sequencing input was PBMCs. V is TRBV7-6 and J is TRBJ2-2; 8 bases are a match to TRBD1. The CDR3 DNA reads as TGTGCCAGCAGCTTATTACCGGGACAGGTCTCCGGGGAGCTGTTTTTT. This codes for CASSLLPGQVSGELFF.